The 20 T cell receptor beta chains listed next were all sequenced from one sample in a study of blood T cells in healthy people across ages (dated by TCRdb to 2013 to 2016). The method behind the library was 5' RACE. The instrument given in TCRdb is Illumina HiSeq 2500. A second PCR of about 7 to 12 cycles was run with a J-beta primer mix and a sample-barcoded 5' primer. TCRdb itself trimmed the public reads at Q25 with fastp, ran MiXCR and retained productive beta chains. Every distinct CDR3 protein forms one entry, paired with its most common genes and DNA. This sample is represented by about a million distinct CDR3 sequences; more than 30% of them were singletons. The ten largest clonotypes hold around 13% of the sample. The specimen sequenced was blood. The receptor set was obtained from a man between 18 and 29 years old in good health.

This clonotype was seen a handful of times. The chain recombines TRBV27 with TRBJ1-3; D is unclear. This CDR3 contains 16 residues. The germline V gene encodes CDR1 MNHEY and CDR2 SMNVEV (reference sequence). Trimming shortened V by 6 bases and J by 0 bases, and 15 bases separated the two germline ends. For the CDR3, the DNA is TGTGCCAGCAGCGATTCGGGAGGCTCCTCTGGAAACACCATATATTTT. Residues: CASSDSGGSSGNTIYF.

V is TRBV7-8 and J is TRBJ2-3; D might be TRBD1 or TRBD2, each matching 5 bases. Germline V gene data show CDR1 as SGHVS and CDR2 as FQNEAQ. V lost 6 bases and J lost 4, with 11 bases in between. CDR3 length equals 13 residues. CDR3 coding DNA: TGTGCCAGCAGTCGGGACCGTGCAGATACGCAGTATTTT. Protein product: CASSRDRADTQYF.

The V gene is TRBV14, the J gene TRBJ1-2, with a tentative D call TRBD1 (5 bases). With 6 bases removed from V and 7 bases from J, the gap between germline ends came to 24 bases. Germline V gives CDR1 SGHDN, CDR2 FVKESK. The CDR3 has 16 amino acids. This chain's CDR3 is CASSLRKGTRGCGYTF. For the CDR3, the DNA is TGTGCCAGCAGTCTACGAAAGGGGACGAGAGGCTGTGGCTACACCTTC.

This chain uses TRBV7-9 with TRBJ1-4, with D possibly TRBD1 on 5 matching bases. Between the trimmed V and J ends, which lost 5 bases and 12 bases, there was a span of 13 bases. CDR1 SEHNR and CDR2 FQNEAQ come from the germline V gene (reference sequence). The CDR3 totals 12 residues. CDR3: CASSGTRQELFF. CDR3 nucleotide sequence: TGTGCCAGCAGCGGGACCCGCCAGGAACTGTTTTTT.

The chain is built from TRBV12-3 or TRBV12-4 and TRBJ1-5, with a tentative D call TRBD1 (6 bases). The CDR3 consists of 14 residues. The V and J ends lost 9 bases and 7 bases respectively, with 19 bases between them. This CDR3 is CASSVVGGDQPQHF. The CDR3 DNA is TGTGCCAGTAGTGTAGTAGGGGGGGACCAGCCCCAGCATTTT.

The J gene is TRBJ1-2, the V gene TRBV6-2 or TRBV6-3; 8 nucleotides match TRBD1. This CDR3 contains 16 residues. J lost 0 bases, V lost 4 bases, and 7 bases had no gene match. Germline V gives CDR1 MNHEY, CDR2 SVGEGT. The CDR3 coding sequence is TGTGCCAGCAGTTCTACTTCAGGGGGCACTAACTATGGCTACACCTTC. Amino acid sequence: CASSSTSGGTNYGYTF.

This chain links TRBV7-3 with TRBJ2-2; no reliable D call. The CDR3 covers 13 residues. V dropped 6 bases and J dropped 3 bases, with 8 bases sitting between them. Germline V gene sequence: CDR1 SGHTA, CDR2 FQGTGA. CDR3 sequence reads: CASSSFDTGELFF. CDR3 sequence (DNA): TGTGCCAGCAGTTCTTTCGACACCGGGGAGCTGTTTTTT.

The chain combines TRBV20-1 with TRBJ2-5; TRBD2 matches 8 bases. The end of the DNA is better explained by TRBJ2-1, so the J call may be wrong. The CDR3 spans 15 residues. CDR1 DFQATT and CDR2 SNEGSKA come from the germline V gene (reference sequence). The CDR3 coding sequence is TGCAGTGCTAGAGCTGCGGCGGGGGGTTTGGAGACCCAGTTCTTC. It specifies CSARAAAGGLETQFF.

This clonotype was found a few times. CDR3: CSARGLAEQETQYF. As DNA, the CDR3 is TGCAGTGCTAGGGGACTAGCGGAACAAGAGACCCAGTACTTC. The chain combines TRBV20-1 with TRBJ2-5, with 11 bases fitting TRBD2. Germline assignment: CDR1 DFQATT and CDR2 SNEGSKA (reference sequence). V lost 3 bases, J lost 2 bases, and 2 bases stayed unmatched. This CDR3 region has 14 residues.

This clonotype turned up a few times. The rearrangement links TRBV6-5 to TRBJ2-1; the D gene is possibly TRBD2 (5 bases). There are 16 residues in the CDR3. V was trimmed by 0 bases and J by 0 bases, leaving 9 bases between them. In germline, CDR1 is MNHEY, CDR2 SVGAGI. The DNA of the CDR3 is TGTGCCAGCAGTTACTCGTATGGGAGCTCCTACAATGAGCAGTTCTTC. This translates into CASSYSYGSSYNEQFF.

The table lists this clonotype with a few counts. The CDR3 nucleotides are TGTGCCAGCAGCTTAGCCTCCATTGACAGTCTACGTGACTATGGCTACACCTTC. Its protein product is CASSLASIDSLRDYGYTF. The chain recombines TRBV7-2 with TRBJ1-2; TRBD1 is a possible D gene (5 bases). In germline, CDR1 is SGHTA, CDR2 FQGNSA. The CDR3 length is 18 residues. Deletions cut 0 bases from V and 3 bases from J, with 20 bases between. The full variable domain, completed using reference TRBV7-2 and TRBJ1-2, is GAGVSQSPSNKVTEKGKDVELRCDPISGHTALYWYRQSLGQGLEFLIYFQGNSAPDKSGLPSDRFSAERTGGSVSTLTIQRTQQEDSAVYLCASSLASIDSLRDYGYTFGSGTRLTVV.

This clonotype has a handful of counts. The chain carries TRBV20-1 and TRBJ2-5, with TRBD1 as a possible D gene (5 bases). In germline, CDR1 is DFQATT, CDR2 SNEGSKA (reference sequence). The CDR3 spans 12 residues. The V end was cut by 5 bases, the J end by 0 bases, with 7 bases between. The CDR3 protein is CSAWGNQETQYF. Written as DNA, the CDR3 is TGCAGTGCTTGGGGCAACCAAGAGACCCAGTACTTC.

This clonotype appeared a few times. The V gene is TRBV28, the J gene TRBJ2-5, with 9 bases matching TRBD1. After removal of 6 bases from V and 5 bases from J, the junction contained 13 bases not matched to a gene. Per germline, CDR1 MDHEN and CDR2 SYDVKM. The CDR3 extends over 16 amino acids. The CDR3 DNA reads TGTGCCAGCAGCCCGTGGACAGGGGCAAGACAGGAGACCCAGTACTTC. Translation gives CASSPWTGARQETQYF.

The chain combines TRBV2 with TRBJ2-1; D ambiguous. Germline V gene sequence: CDR1 SNHLY, CDR2 FYNNEI. With 2 bases removed from V and 8 bases from J, the gap between germline ends came to 19 bases. This CDR3 comprises 16 residues. The CDR3 DNA follows: TGTGCCAGCAGTGAAAGGTGGGCGTTGGGTGGCCATGAGCAGTTCTTC. Translating it yields CASSERWALGGHEQFF.

The sample holds a few counts of this clonotype. J is TRBJ2-5 and V is TRBV10-3; TRBD2 matches at 10 bases. The length of the CDR3 is 15 residues. With 3 bases clipped from V and 6 bases from J, the junction kept 7 bases outside the gene matches. Germline CDR1 ENHRY, CDR2 SYGVKD. The CDR3 bases are TGTGCCATCAGTGATGGGCTAGCGGGGGCGAAGACCCAGTACTTC. It is translated as CAISDGLAGAKTQYF.

The V and J genes are TRBV4-1 and TRBJ2-2, with 7 bases matching TRBD1. From germline, CDR1 is MGHRA and CDR2 YSYEKL. V was pared by 5 bases and J by 1 base, with 7 bases of the junction left unmatched. The CDR3 spans 16 residues. The CDR3 loop reads CASSYRGVGNTGELFF. CDR3 DNA: TGCGCCAGCAGCTACAGGGGAGTAGGGAACACCGGGGAGCTGTTTTTT.

This chain connects TRBV7-2 to TRBJ1-1; TRBD1 is a possible D gene (6 bases). This CDR3 region has 15 residues. V gave up 4 bases and J gave up 8 bases, with 20 bases separating them. Germline V gene sequence: CDR1 SGHTA, CDR2 FQGNSA. This chain's CDR3 is CASSSTGNIGTEAFF. DNA for the CDR3: TGTGCCAGCAGCTCGACAGGAAATATAGGTACAGAAGCTTTCTTT.

For this clonotype: A read error may be the cause here, since a much bigger clone is one base away. This chain connects TRBV20-1 to TRBJ2-7; D is unclear. Between the trimmed V and J ends, which lost 3 bases and 3 bases, there was a span of 12 bases. Germline CDR1 reads DFQATT; CDR2 reads SNEGSKA (reference sequence). The CDR3 consists of 13 residues. The CDR3 is CSARSGNNYEQYF. CDR3 bases: TGCAGTGCTAGGAGTGGCAATAACTACGAGCAGTACTTC.

The chain employs TRBV19 and TRBJ1-1; unclear D gene. This CDR3 region has 16 residues. From germline, CDR1 is LNHDA and CDR2 SQIVND (reference sequence). Trimming cost V 5 bases and J 0 bases, with 16 bases left between them. The CDR3, as DNA: TGTGCCAGTAGTCCCCTAACGGGGAAACTGAACACTGAAGCTTTCTTT. Its translation: CASSPLTGKLNTEAFF.

Remarks on this clonotype: It may be a read error: a sequence one base away is much more abundant. The rearrangement joins TRBV7-2 to TRBJ2-4; no reliable D call. Germline CDR1 and CDR2: SGHTA and FQGNSA. V lost 5 bases to trimming and J lost 6 bases, with 11 bases between them. The CDR3 is 13 amino acids. CDR3 sequence: CASSRRGANIQYF. CDR3 nucleotide sequence: TGTGCCAGCAGCCGAAGAGGCGCAAACATTCAGTACTTC.